The rows below give T cell receptor beta chains drawn from one sample of a study of shared clonotypes between healthy human individuals. Method: immunoSEQ multiplex PCR; TCRdb's copy keeps in-frame clones and lacks some. This sample has about 530,000 clones, with over 60% found just once. Sample: PBMCs. All receptors come from a woman in her thirties or forties in good health. Some clones in this sample may be carry-over from other donors' samples. Both conserved end residues are part of each CDR3. The order of the fields is D gene, V gene, J gene, clone size, CDR3 protein, CDR3 DNA. D genes are given only for firm matches. Expanded clones get a size class; other rows say once, few or many, or leave the size out.

d_call: TRBD2; v_call: TRBV30; j_call: TRBJ2-7; clone_size: NA; cdr3_aa: CAWERDQPGEQYF; cdr3_nt: TGTGCCTGGGAGCGGGACCAACCTGGCGAGCAGTACTTC
d_call: TRBD1; v_call: TRBV19; j_call: TRBJ2-7; clone_size: NA; cdr3_aa: CASSVRQGISYEQYF; cdr3_nt: TGTGCCAGTAGTGTCCGACAGGGGATTTCCTACGAGCAGTACTTC
d_call: NA; v_call: TRBV28; j_call: TRBJ2-5; clone_size: NA; cdr3_aa: CASRPGSSSETQYF; cdr3_nt: TGTGCCAGCAGACCGGGTTCTAGCTCGGAGACCCAGTACTTC
d_call: NA; v_call: TRBV28; j_call: TRBJ1-5; clone_size: few; cdr3_aa: CASKGDRSNQPQHF; cdr3_nt: TGTGCCAGCAAGGGAGATCGTAGCAATCAGCCCCAGCATTTT
d_call: NA; v_call: TRBV28; j_call: TRBJ1-1; clone_size: NA; cdr3_aa: CASWQQGYTEAFF; cdr3_nt: TGTGCCAGCTGGCAGCAGGGGTACACTGAAGCTTTCTTT
d_call: TRBD2; v_call: TRBV10-1; j_call: TRBJ2-1; clone_size: NA; cdr3_aa: CASSESLASGRMTYNEQFF; cdr3_nt: TGCGCCAGCAGTGAGTCTCTGGCTAGCGGGAGGATGACCTACAATGAGCAGTTCTTC
d_call: TRBD1; v_call: TRBV7-2; j_call: TRBJ2-5; clone_size: NA; cdr3_aa: CASSLAGDRVETQYF; cdr3_nt: TGTGCCAGCAGCTTAGCCGGGGACAGGGTTGAGACCCAGTACTTC
d_call: NA; v_call: TRBV7-2; j_call: TRBJ2-7; clone_size: NA; cdr3_aa: CASSYTKGYSYEQYF; cdr3_nt: TGTGCCAGCAGCTACACCAAGGGCTACTCTTACGAGCAGTACTTC
d_call: TRBD2; v_call: TRBV27; j_call: TRBJ2-1; clone_size: NA; cdr3_aa: CASALDGGFNGGLAGGPGDEQFF; cdr3_nt: TGTGCCAGCGCCCTAGACGGTGGATTTAACGGTGGCCTAGCGGGAGGGCCTGGCGATGAGCAGTTCTTC
d_call: NA; v_call: TRBV7-9; j_call: TRBJ2-4; clone_size: NA; cdr3_aa: CASSLASGLNIQYF; cdr3_nt: TGTGCCAGCAGCTTAGCGTCAGGGTTAAACATTCAGTACTTC
d_call: NA; v_call: TRBV30; j_call: TRBJ1-1; clone_size: NA; cdr3_aa: CAWSRVGGTEAFF; cdr3_nt: TGTGCCTGGAGTAGGGTGGGGGGGACTGAAGCTTTCTTT
d_call: TRBD1; v_call: TRBV14; j_call: TRBJ1-1; clone_size: NA; cdr3_aa: CASSQERTGLDMNTEAFF; cdr3_nt: TGTGCCAGCAGCCAAGAGCGGACAGGCCTCGACATGAACACTGAAGCTTTCTTT
d_call: NA; v_call: TRBV2; j_call: TRBJ2-3; clone_size: once; cdr3_aa: CASSIVGPTDTQYF; cdr3_nt: TGTGCCAGCAGTATCGTGGGGCCCACAGATACGCAGTATTTT
d_call: NA; v_call: TRBV15; j_call: TRBJ1-2; clone_size: NA; cdr3_aa: CATSRDLIYGYTF; cdr3_nt: TGTGCCACCAGCAGAGATTTAATCTATGGCTACACCTTC
d_call: NA; v_call: TRBV10-3; j_call: TRBJ2-7; clone_size: few; cdr3_aa: CAIRAGNYEQYF; cdr3_nt: TGTGCCATCAGAGCCGGGAACTACGAGCAGTACTTC
d_call: TRBD2; v_call: TRBV19; j_call: TRBJ2-2; clone_size: NA; cdr3_aa: CASSPGTSSGELFF; cdr3_nt: TGTGCCAGTAGTCCAGGGACTAGCAGCGGGGAGCTGTTTTTT
d_call: NA; v_call: TRBV2; j_call: TRBJ1-1; clone_size: NA; cdr3_aa: CASTNQGNTEAFF; cdr3_nt: TGTGCCAGCACTAATCAGGGGAACACTGAAGCTTTCTTT
d_call: NA; v_call: TRBV18; j_call: TRBJ2-3; clone_size: once; cdr3_aa: CASSQGSDTQYF; cdr3_nt: TGTGCCAGCTCCCAGGGCTCAGATACGCAGTATTTT
d_call: NA; v_call: TRBV18; j_call: TRBJ1-1; clone_size: NA; cdr3_aa: CASSPQGSEAFF; cdr3_nt: TGTGCCAGCTCACCACAGGGGAGTGAAGCTTTCTTT
d_call: NA; v_call: TRBV13; j_call: TRBJ2-1; clone_size: NA; cdr3_aa: CAGSRTRVYNEQFF; cdr3_nt: TGTGCCGGCTCTAGGACTCGGGTTTACAATGAGCAGTTCTTC
d_call: NA; v_call: TRBV19; j_call: TRBJ2-7; clone_size: NA; cdr3_aa: CASSIAGDSDEQYF; cdr3_nt: TGTGCCAGTAGTATAGCGGGGGACTCAGACGAGCAGTACTTC
d_call: TRBD1; v_call: TRBV2; j_call: TRBJ1-5; clone_size: NA; cdr3_aa: CASSGQGDGQPQHF; cdr3_nt: TGTGCCAGCAGTGGACAGGGGGACGGTCAGCCCCAGCATTTT
d_call: TRBD2; v_call: TRBV5-1; j_call: TRBJ2-3; clone_size: NA; cdr3_aa: CASSLVLAATDTQYF; cdr3_nt: TGCGCCAGCAGCTTGGTACTAGCGGCCACAGATACGCAGTATTTT
d_call: TRBD1; v_call: TRBV10-3; j_call: TRBJ2-7; clone_size: NA; cdr3_aa: CAINPGQGAREQYF; cdr3_nt: TGTGCCATCAACCCGGGACAGGGGGCAAGGGAGCAGTACTTC
d_call: NA; v_call: TRBV30; j_call: TRBJ2-7; clone_size: NA; cdr3_aa: CAWRMGYEQYF; cdr3_nt: TGTGCCTGGAGGATGGGCTACGAGCAGTACTTC
d_call: NA; v_call: TRBV30; j_call: TRBJ2-7; clone_size: NA; cdr3_aa: CAWRHSVAGILYEQYF; cdr3_nt: TGTGCCTGGAGGCACTCCGTGGCGGGGATACTCTACGAGCAGTACTTC
d_call: NA; v_call: TRBV30; j_call: TRBJ2-1; clone_size: NA; cdr3_aa: CACTLGGSSYNEQFF; cdr3_nt: TGTGCCTGTACTCTGGGGGGATCCTCCTACAATGAGCAGTTCTTC
d_call: NA; v_call: TRBV29-1; j_call: TRBJ1-2; clone_size: NA; cdr3_aa: CSVEPDIYYGYTF; cdr3_nt: TGCAGCGTTGAACCGGACATATACTATGGCTACACCTTC
d_call: NA; v_call: TRBV5-4; j_call: TRBJ2-5; clone_size: many; cdr3_aa: CASSLVPRETQYF; cdr3_nt: TGTGCCAGCAGCTTGGTACCCCGGGAGACCCAGTACTTC
d_call: NA; v_call: TRBV7-2; j_call: TRBJ1-2; clone_size: many; cdr3_aa: CASSLTPPAAPGGYTF; cdr3_nt: TGTGCCAGCAGCTTAACTCCCCCGGCAGCTCCCGGTGGCTACACCTTC
d_call: NA; v_call: TRBV30; j_call: TRBJ2-1; clone_size: few; cdr3_aa: CAWSAATITEQFF; cdr3_nt: TGTGCCTGGAGTGCCGCCACTATAACTGAGCAGTTCTTC
d_call: TRBD1; v_call: TRBV7-3; j_call: TRBJ2-1; clone_size: NA; cdr3_aa: CASSLTPGQGDEQFF; cdr3_nt: TGTGCCAGCAGCTTAACGCCTGGACAGGGTGATGAGCAGTTCTTC
d_call: NA; v_call: TRBV4-1; j_call: TRBJ1-2; clone_size: NA; cdr3_aa: CASSLPTGTGYTF; cdr3_nt: TGCGCCAGCAGCCTCCCGACAGGTACTGGCTACACCTTC
d_call: NA; v_call: TRBV19; j_call: TRBJ2-7; clone_size: NA; cdr3_aa: CASSIRETAYEQYF; cdr3_nt: TGTGCCAGTAGTATCCGGGAAACAGCCTACGAGCAGTACTTC
d_call: TRBD2; v_call: TRBV4-2; j_call: TRBJ2-7; clone_size: many; cdr3_aa: CASSLTIPSGTSYEQYF; cdr3_nt: TGTGCCAGCAGCCTAACGATACCTAGCGGGACCTCCTACGAGCAGTACTTC
d_call: TRBD2; v_call: TRBV11-2; j_call: TRBJ2-7; clone_size: NA; cdr3_aa: CASSFGGRGYEQYF; cdr3_nt: TGTGCCAGCAGCTTTGGCGGGAGAGGGTACGAGCAGTACTTC
d_call: TRBD2; v_call: TRBV7-8; j_call: TRBJ2-1; clone_size: NA; cdr3_aa: CASSSQAGYYNEQFF; cdr3_nt: TGTGCCAGCAGCTCCCAAGCGGGGTACTACAATGAGCAGTTCTTC
d_call: NA; v_call: TRBV7-2; j_call: TRBJ1-2; clone_size: NA; cdr3_aa: CASSSVGLANYGYTF; cdr3_nt: TGTGCCAGCAGTTCTGTGGGTCTGGCTAACTATGGCTACACCTTC
d_call: NA; v_call: TRBV19; j_call: TRBJ2-2; clone_size: once; cdr3_aa: CATTRRGRGVTGELFF; cdr3_nt: TGTGCCACCACACGCAGGGGCAGGGGAGTAACCGGGGAGCTGTTTTTT
d_call: NA; v_call: TRBV6-5; j_call: TRBJ2-3; clone_size: NA; cdr3_aa: CASSSSGERTDTQYF; cdr3_nt: TGTGCCAGCAGTTCCTCAGGGGAGCGCACAGATACGCAGTATTTT
d_call: TRBD1; v_call: TRBV5-5; j_call: TRBJ1-4; clone_size: NA; cdr3_aa: CASSWTGIAEKLFF; cdr3_nt: TGTGCCAGCAGCTGGACAGGGATCGCTGAAAAACTGTTTTTT